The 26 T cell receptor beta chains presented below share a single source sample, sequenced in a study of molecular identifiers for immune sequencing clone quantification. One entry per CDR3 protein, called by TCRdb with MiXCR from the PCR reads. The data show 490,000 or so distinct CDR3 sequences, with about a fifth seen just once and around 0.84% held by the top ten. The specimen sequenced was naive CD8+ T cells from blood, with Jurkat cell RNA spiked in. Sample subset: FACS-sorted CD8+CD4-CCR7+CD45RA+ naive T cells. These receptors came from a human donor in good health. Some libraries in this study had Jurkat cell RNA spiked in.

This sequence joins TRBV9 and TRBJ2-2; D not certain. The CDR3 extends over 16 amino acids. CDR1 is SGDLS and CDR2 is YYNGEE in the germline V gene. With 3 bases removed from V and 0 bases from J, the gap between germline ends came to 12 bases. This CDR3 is CASSDRASPNTGELFF. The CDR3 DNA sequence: TGTGCCAGCAGCGACCGGGCCTCCCCGAACACCGGGGAGCTGTTTTTT.

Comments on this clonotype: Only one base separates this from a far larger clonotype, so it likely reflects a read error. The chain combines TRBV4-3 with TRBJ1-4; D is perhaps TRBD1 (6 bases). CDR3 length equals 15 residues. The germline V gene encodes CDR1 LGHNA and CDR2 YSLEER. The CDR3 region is CASSQGTATNERLFF. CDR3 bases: TGCGCCAGCAGCCAAGGGACAGCAACTAATGAAAGACTGTTTTTT.

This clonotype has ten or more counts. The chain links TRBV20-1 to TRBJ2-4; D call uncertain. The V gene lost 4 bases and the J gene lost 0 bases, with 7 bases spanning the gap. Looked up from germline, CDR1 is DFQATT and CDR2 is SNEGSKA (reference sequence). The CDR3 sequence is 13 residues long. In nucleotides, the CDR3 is TGCAGTGCTATTGCAGAAGCCAAAAACATTCAGTACTTC. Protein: CSAIAEAKNIQYF.

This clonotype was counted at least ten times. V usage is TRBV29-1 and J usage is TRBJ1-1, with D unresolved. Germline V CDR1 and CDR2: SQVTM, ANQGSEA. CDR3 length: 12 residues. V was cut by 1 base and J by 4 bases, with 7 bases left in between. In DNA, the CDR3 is TGCAGCGTTGAAGCGGGGTTCACTGAAGCTTTCTTT. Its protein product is CSVEAGFTEAFF.

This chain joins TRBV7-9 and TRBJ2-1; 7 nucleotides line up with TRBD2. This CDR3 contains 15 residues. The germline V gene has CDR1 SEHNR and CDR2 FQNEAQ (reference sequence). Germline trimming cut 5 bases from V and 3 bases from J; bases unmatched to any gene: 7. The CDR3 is CASSGGEGGYNEQFF. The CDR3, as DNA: TGTGCCAGCAGCGGGGGGGAGGGCGGCTACAATGAGCAGTTCTTC.

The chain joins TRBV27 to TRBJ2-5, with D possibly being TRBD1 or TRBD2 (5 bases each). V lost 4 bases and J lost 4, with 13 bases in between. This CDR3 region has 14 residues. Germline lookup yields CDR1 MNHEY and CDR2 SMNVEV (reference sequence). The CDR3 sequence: CASSSIGTGETQYF. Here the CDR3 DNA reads TGTGCCAGCAGTTCTATTGGGACCGGAGAGACCCAGTACTTC.

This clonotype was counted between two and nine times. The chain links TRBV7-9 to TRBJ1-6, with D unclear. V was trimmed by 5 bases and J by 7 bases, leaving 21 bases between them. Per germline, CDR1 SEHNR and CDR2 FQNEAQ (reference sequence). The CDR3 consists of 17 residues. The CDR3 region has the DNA TGTGCCAGCAGCAACGGACCCCTGGGTGGGAGGAATTCACCCCTCCACTTT. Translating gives CASSNGPLGGRNSPLHF.

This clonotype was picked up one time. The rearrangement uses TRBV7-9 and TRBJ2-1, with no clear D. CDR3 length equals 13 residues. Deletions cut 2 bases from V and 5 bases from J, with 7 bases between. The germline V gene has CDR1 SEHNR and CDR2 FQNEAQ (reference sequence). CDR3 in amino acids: CASSLPPDNEQFF. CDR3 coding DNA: TGTGCCAGCAGCTTACCCCCGGACAATGAGCAGTTCTTC.

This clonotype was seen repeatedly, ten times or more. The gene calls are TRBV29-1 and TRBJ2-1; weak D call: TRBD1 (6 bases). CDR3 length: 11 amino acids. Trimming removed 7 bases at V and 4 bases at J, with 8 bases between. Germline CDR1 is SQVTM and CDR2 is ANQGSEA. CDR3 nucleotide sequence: TGCAGCGACAGGGCTTACAATGAGCAGTTCTTC. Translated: CSDRAYNEQFF.

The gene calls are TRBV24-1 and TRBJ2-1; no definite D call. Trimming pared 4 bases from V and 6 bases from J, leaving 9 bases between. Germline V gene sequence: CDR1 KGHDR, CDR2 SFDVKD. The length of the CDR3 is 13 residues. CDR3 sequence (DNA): TGTGCCACCAGTGACAGGAATGGCAATGAGCAGTTCTTC. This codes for CATSDRNGNEQFF.

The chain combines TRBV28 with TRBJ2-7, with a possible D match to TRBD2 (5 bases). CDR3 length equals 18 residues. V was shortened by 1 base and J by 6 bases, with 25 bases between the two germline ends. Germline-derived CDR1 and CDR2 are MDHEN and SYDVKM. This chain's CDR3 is CASSLSVLDSARIAEQYF. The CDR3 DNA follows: TGTGCCAGCAGTTTATCTGTTCTTGATAGCGCAAGGATAGCCGAGCAGTACTTC.

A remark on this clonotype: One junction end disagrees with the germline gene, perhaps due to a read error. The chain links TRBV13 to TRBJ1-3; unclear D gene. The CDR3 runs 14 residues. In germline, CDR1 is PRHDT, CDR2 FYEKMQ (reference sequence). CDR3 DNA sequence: TGTGGCAGCAGCTTTTTAGGGAGAGGAAACACCATATATTTT. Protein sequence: CGSSFLGRGNTIYF.

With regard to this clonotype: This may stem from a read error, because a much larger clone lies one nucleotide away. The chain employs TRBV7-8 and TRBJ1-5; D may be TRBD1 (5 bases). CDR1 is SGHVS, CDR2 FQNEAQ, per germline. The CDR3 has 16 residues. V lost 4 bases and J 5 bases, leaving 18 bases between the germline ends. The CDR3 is CASSSVGGLAHQPQHF. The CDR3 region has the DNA TGTGCCAGCAGCTCAGTTGGGGGTTTGGCCCATCAGCCCCAGCATTTT.

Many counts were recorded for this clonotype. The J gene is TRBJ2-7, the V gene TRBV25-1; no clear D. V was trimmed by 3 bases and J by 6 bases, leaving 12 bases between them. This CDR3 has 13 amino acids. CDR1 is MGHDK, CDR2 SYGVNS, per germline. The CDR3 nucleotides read TGTGCCAGCAGTGATTTCCAATGGAGCGAGCAGTACTTC. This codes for CASSDFQWSEQYF.

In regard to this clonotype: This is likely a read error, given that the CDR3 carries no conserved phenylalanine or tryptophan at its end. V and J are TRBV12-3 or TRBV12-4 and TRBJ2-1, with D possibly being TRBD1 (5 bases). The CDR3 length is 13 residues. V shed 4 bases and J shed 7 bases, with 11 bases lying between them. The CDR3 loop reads CASSSAQENEQFS. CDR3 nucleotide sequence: TGTGCCAGCAGTTCCGCACAGGAAAATGAGCAGTTCTCC.

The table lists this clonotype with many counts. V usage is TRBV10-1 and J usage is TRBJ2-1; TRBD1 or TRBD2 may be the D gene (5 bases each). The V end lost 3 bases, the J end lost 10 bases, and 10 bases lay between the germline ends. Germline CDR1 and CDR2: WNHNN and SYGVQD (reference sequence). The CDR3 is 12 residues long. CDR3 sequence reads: CASSDPGPEQFF. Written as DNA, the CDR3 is TGCGCCAGCAGTGACCCGGGGCCCGAGCAGTTCTTC.

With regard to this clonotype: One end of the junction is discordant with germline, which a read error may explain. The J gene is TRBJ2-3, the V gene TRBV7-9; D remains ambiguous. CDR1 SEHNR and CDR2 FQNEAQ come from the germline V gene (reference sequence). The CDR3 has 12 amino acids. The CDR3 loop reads CAGSFPADTQYF. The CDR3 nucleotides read TGTGCCGGCAGCTTTCCGGCAGATACGCAGTATTTT.

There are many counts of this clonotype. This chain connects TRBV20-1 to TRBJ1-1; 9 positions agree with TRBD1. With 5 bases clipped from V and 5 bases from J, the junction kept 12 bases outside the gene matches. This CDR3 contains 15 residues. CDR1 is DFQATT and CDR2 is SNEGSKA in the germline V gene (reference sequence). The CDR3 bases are TGCAGTGCTTCCCCCGGGACAGGGCGTTTAACTGAAGCTTTCTTT. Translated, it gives CSASPGTGRLTEAFF.

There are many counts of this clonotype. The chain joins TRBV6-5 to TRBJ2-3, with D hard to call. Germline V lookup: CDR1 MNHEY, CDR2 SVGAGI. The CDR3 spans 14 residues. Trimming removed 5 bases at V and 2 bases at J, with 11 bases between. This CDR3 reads CASSQPEDTDTQYF. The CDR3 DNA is TGTGCCAGCAGTCAACCAGAAGACACAGATACGCAGTATTTT.

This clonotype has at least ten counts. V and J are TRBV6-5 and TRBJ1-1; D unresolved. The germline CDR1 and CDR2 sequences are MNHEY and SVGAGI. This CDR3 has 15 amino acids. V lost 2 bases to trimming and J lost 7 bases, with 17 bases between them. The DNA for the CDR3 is TGTGCCAGCAGTTACCCGCGAGGTTTAGACCTTGAAGCTTTCTTT. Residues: CASSYPRGLDLEAFF.

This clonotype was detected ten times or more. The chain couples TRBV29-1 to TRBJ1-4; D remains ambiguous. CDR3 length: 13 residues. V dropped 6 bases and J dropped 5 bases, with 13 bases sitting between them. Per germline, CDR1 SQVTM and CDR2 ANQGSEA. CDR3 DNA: TGCAGCGTCGGTCACGACTCCAATGAAAAACTGTTTTTT. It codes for CSVGHDSNEKLFF.

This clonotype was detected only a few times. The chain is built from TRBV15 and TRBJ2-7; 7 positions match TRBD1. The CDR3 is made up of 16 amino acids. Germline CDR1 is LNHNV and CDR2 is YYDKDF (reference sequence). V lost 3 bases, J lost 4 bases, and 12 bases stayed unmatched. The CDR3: CATSSAPGQVNYEQYF. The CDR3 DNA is TGTGCCACCAGCAGTGCTCCCGGACAGGTAAATTACGAGCAGTACTTC.

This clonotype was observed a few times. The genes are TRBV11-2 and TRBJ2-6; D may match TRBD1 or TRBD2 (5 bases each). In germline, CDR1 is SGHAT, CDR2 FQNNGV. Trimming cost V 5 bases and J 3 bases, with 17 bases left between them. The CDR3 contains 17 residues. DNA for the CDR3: TGTGCCAGCAGCCTAGCCGGGGCAGGGAATGGGGCCAACGTCCTGACTTTC. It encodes CASSLAGAGNGANVLTF.

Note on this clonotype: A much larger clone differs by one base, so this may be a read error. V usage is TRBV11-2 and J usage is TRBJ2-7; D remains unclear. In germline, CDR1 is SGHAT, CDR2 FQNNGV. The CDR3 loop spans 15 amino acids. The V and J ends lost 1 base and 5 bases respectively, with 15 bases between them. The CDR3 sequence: CASSLGATGAHEQYF. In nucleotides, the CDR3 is TGTGCCAGCAGCTTAGGGGCTACCGGCGCCCACGAGCAGTACTTC.

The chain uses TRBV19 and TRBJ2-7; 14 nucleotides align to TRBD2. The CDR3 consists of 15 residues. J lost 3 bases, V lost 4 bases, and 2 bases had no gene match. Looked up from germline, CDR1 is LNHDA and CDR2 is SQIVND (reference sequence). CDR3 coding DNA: TGTGCCAGTAGTACTGGGACTAGCGGGAGCTACGAGCAGTACTTC. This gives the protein CASSTGTSGSYEQYF.

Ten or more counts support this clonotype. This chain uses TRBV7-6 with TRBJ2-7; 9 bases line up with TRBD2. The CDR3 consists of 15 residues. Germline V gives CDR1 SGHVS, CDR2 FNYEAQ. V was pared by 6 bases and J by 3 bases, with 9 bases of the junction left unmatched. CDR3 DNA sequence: TGTGCCAGCAGACCAGAAGGGACTAGCAGCTACGAGCAGTACTTC. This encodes CASRPEGTSSYEQYF. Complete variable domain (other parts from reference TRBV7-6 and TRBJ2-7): GAGVSQSPRYKVTKRGQDVALRCDPISGHVSLYWYRQALGQGPEFLTYFNYEAQQDKSGLPNDRFSAERPEGSISTLTIQRTEQRDSAMYRCASRPEGTSSYEQYFGPGTRLTVT.